This is a list of T cell receptor beta chains from one sample in a study of technical replicates of blood from a few donors. Profiling relied on immunoSEQ multiplex PCR, and the TCRdb table lists in-frame clones only, not all of them. The sample has about 90,000 clones, around 90% seen once. Sequencing input: T cells isolated from PBMCs. The receptors were gathered from a human donor in good health. Both conserved end residues are part of each CDR3. Fields, in order: V gene, clone size, D gene, J gene, CDR3 protein, CDR3 DNA. A D gene is named only where the DNA matches it firmly. Not all rows give a size; the values are once, few, many and, for expanded clones, a class.

V: TRBV4-1; size: NA; D: NA; J: TRBJ1-5; CDR3: CASSQERLAPRGNQPQHF; DNA: TGCGCCAGCAGCCAAGAACGTCTCGCACCCAGGGGCAATCAGCCCCAGCATTTT
V: TRBV6-4; size: NA; D: NA; J: TRBJ2-1; CDR3: CASGKRMGADEQFF; DNA: TGTGCCAGTGGAAAGCGGATGGGGGCGGATGAGCAGTTCTTC
V: TRBV5-1; size: NA; D: TRBD2; J: TRBJ2-1; CDR3: CASSLGGLAGGAPYEREQFF; DNA: TGCGCCAGCAGCTTGGGCGGTTTAGCGGGAGGAGCACCCTATGAAAGAGAGCAGTTCTTC
V: TRBV5-4; size: NA; D: TRBD2; J: TRBJ2-2; CDR3: CASSSLLAGENTGELFF; DNA: TGTGCCAGCAGCTCGCTTTTAGCGGGAGAGAACACCGGGGAGCTGTTTTTT
V: TRBV18; size: NA; D: TRBD1; J: TRBJ1-2; CDR3: CASSPTGANYGYTF; DNA: TGTGCCAGCTCACCAACAGGGGCTAACTATGGCTACACCTTC
V: TRBV18; size: NA; D: NA; J: TRBJ2-5; CDR3: CASSLGQQETQYF; DNA: TGTGCCAGCTCACTCGGACAGCAAGAGACCCAGTACTTC
V: TRBV5-1; size: NA; D: TRBD1; J: TRBJ1-2; CDR3: CASSDTGTGGRYGYTF; DNA: TGCGCCAGCAGCGATACCGGGACAGGGGGCCGTTATGGCTACACCTTC
V: TRBV30; size: NA; D: NA; J: TRBJ1-1; CDR3: CAWKEQMNTEAFF; DNA: TGTGCCTGGAAGGAGCAGATGAACACTGAAGCTTTCTTT
V: TRBV4-1; size: NA; D: TRBD1; J: TRBJ1-1; CDR3: CASSQRTGTGGNTEAFF; DNA: TGCGCCAGCAGCCAACGCACCGGGACAGGGGGCAACACTGAAGCTTTCTTT
V: TRBV27; size: NA; D: TRBD1; J: TRBJ1-5; CDR3: CASSLRRTGGQPQHF; DNA: TGTGCCAGCAGTTTAAGGAGGACAGGGGGTCAGCCCCAGCATTTT
V: TRBV27; size: NA; D: NA; J: TRBJ2-5; CDR3: CASSNHGETQYF; DNA: TGTGCCAGCAGTAACCACGGGGAGACCCAGTACTTC
V: TRBV11-2; size: NA; D: TRBD1; J: TRBJ2-7; CDR3: CASSLATGQGLHEQYF; DNA: TGTGCCAGCAGCTTAGCTACAGGACAGGGGCTCCACGAGCAGTACTTC
V: TRBV11-2; size: NA; D: TRBD2; J: TRBJ2-7; CDR3: CASSLGGLAGNSEQYF; DNA: TGTGCCAGCAGCTTAGGTGGACTAGCGGGAAACAGCGAGCAGTACTTC
V: TRBV9; size: NA; D: NA; J: TRBJ1-2; CDR3: CASSGYRVFNYGYTF; DNA: TGTGCCAGCAGCGGATACAGGGTTTTTAACTATGGCTACACCTTC
V: TRBV6-6; size: NA; D: NA; J: TRBJ2-4; CDR3: CASCALAKNIQYF; DNA: TGTGCCAGCTGTGCGCTAGCCAAAAACATTCAGTACTTC
V: TRBV9; size: NA; D: TRBD1; J: TRBJ1-4; CDR3: CASSVGGQGFEKLFF; DNA: TGTGCCAGCAGCGTAGGCGGACAGGGGTTTGAAAAACTGTTTTTT
V: TRBV30; size: NA; D: NA; J: TRBJ1-1; CDR3: CAWTPEDTEAFF; DNA: TGTGCCTGGACTCCCGAGGACACTGAAGCTTTCTTT
V: TRBV6-5; size: NA; D: NA; J: TRBJ1-1; CDR3: CASSYEGGFRTEAFF; DNA: TGTGCCAGCAGTTACGAAGGGGGTTTTAGGACTGAAGCTTTCTTT
V: TRBV28; size: NA; D: NA; J: TRBJ1-1; CDR3: CASKERLSRGANTEAFF; DNA: TGTGCCAGCAAAGAACGGCTGAGCAGGGGCGCAAACACTGAAGCTTTCTTT
V: TRBV10-3; size: NA; D: TRBD1; J: TRBJ1-1; CDR3: CAISEGQGGKNTEAFF; DNA: TGTGCCATCAGTGAGGGACAGGGCGGGAAGAACACTGAAGCTTTCTTT
V: TRBV19; size: NA; D: TRBD1; J: TRBJ2-7; CDR3: CASSTGTGDYEQYF; DNA: TGTGCCAGTAGTACCGGGACAGGAGACTACGAGCAGTACTTC
V: TRBV11-3; size: NA; D: NA; J: TRBJ1-1; CDR3: CASSPWGDRGGSTEAFF; DNA: TGTGCCAGCAGCCCATGGGGGGACCGTGGGGGAAGCACTGAAGCTTTCTTT
V: TRBV5-1; size: NA; D: TRBD1; J: TRBJ1-2; CDR3: CASRTGDSSYGYTF; DNA: TGCGCCAGCAGGACTGGGGACAGTTCCTATGGCTACACCTTC
V: TRBV6-6; size: NA; D: NA; J: TRBJ1-2; CDR3: CASSYQQGNYGYTF; DNA: TGTGCCAGCAGTTACCAGCAGGGTAACTATGGCTACACCTTC
V: TRBV4-2; size: NA; D: TRBD1; J: TRBJ2-1; CDR3: CASSHIPGQVYKGEQFF; DNA: TGTGCCAGCAGCCACATACCGGGACAGGTTTACAAGGGGGAGCAGTTCTTC
V: TRBV5-1; size: NA; D: NA; J: TRBJ1-5; CDR3: CASSLSAGSNQPQHF; DNA: TGCGCCAGCAGCTTGTCAGCAGGGTCCAATCAGCCCCAGCATTTT
V: TRBV27; size: NA; D: TRBD2; J: TRBJ2-1; CDR3: CASGEGRGNEQFF; DNA: TGTGCCAGCGGGGAGGGGAGAGGCAATGAGCAGTTCTTC
V: TRBV10-1; size: NA; D: NA; J: TRBJ1-1; CDR3: CASSELKNTEAFF; DNA: TGCGCCAGCAGTGAGTTAAAGAACACTGAAGCTTTCTTT
V: TRBV30; size: NA; D: NA; J: TRBJ1-3; CDR3: CAWRFKSFSGNTIYF; DNA: TGTGCCTGGAGGTTTAAGAGCTTCTCTGGAAACACCATATATTTT
V: TRBV9; size: NA; D: TRBD1; J: TRBJ2-7; CDR3: CASSKYRGPGYEQYF; DNA: TGTGCCAGCAGCAAATACAGGGGGCCAGGTTACGAGCAGTACTTC
V: TRBV7-9; size: NA; D: TRBD1; J: TRBJ2-6; CDR3: CASSFATGVAGANVLTF; DNA: TGTGCCAGCAGCTTCGCCACAGGGGTTGCTGGGGCCAACGTCCTGACTTTC
V: TRBV11-2; size: NA; D: TRBD2; J: TRBJ2-7; CDR3: CASSLAAGDHYEQYF; DNA: TGTGCCAGCAGCTTAGCGGCGGGGGACCACTACGAGCAGTACTTC
V: TRBV7-6; size: once; D: NA; J: TRBJ1-6; CDR3: CASSLAWTADSPLHF; DNA: TGTGCCAGCAGCTTAGCTTGGACAGCAGATTCACCCCTCCACTTT
V: TRBV15; size: NA; D: NA; J: TRBJ2-2; CDR3: CATSRDRFRGAGELFF; DNA: TGTGCCACCAGCAGAGATCGGTTCAGGGGGGCCGGGGAGCTGTTTTTT
V: TRBV2; size: many; D: NA; J: TRBJ2-7; CDR3: CSAADRTYEQYF; DNA: TGTTCAGCCGCGGACAGAACCTACGAGCAGTACTTC
V: TRBV6-1; size: once; D: NA; J: TRBJ1-3; CDR3: CASSELAGSGNTIYF; DNA: TGTGCCAGCAGTGAACTTGCAGGCTCTGGAAACACCATATATTTT
V: TRBV19; size: NA; D: NA; J: TRBJ1-1; CDR3: CASNPRGGPTEAFF; DNA: TGTGCCAGTAACCCGAGGGGGGGCCCCACTGAAGCTTTCTTT
V: TRBV27; size: NA; D: TRBD1; J: TRBJ2-7; CDR3: CASSSWTGAGYEQYF; DNA: TGTGCCAGCAGTTCCTGGACAGGGGCGGGTTACGAGCAGTACTTC
V: TRBV6-1; size: NA; D: NA; J: TRBJ1-1; CDR3: CASSGGPEGLEAFF; DNA: TGTGCCAGCAGTGGTGGTCCCGAGGGTCTTGAAGCTTTCTTT
V: TRBV19; size: NA; D: TRBD2; J: TRBJ2-3; CDR3: CASSIWGGMGPADTQYF; DNA: TGTGCCAGTAGTATCTGGGGGGGGATGGGGCCAGCAGATACGCAGTATTTT
V: TRBV4-1; size: NA; D: NA; J: TRBJ2-1; CDR3: CASSQDRVPSNEQFF; DNA: TGCGCCAGCAGCCAAGACAGGGTTCCGTCAAATGAGCAGTTCTTC
V: TRBV7-9; size: NA; D: NA; J: TRBJ2-7; CDR3: CASSSEVKRYEQYF; DNA: TGTGCCAGCAGCTCCGAGGTTAAGAGATACGAGCAGTACTTC
V: TRBV2; size: few; D: TRBD1; J: TRBJ1-1; CDR3: CASRENTDRFHTEAFF; DNA: TGTGCCAGCAGGGAAAACACGGACAGGTTCCACACTGAAGCTTTCTTT
V: TRBV10-3; size: NA; D: NA; J: TRBJ2-5; CDR3: CAIRLEETQYF; DNA: TGTGCCATCAGATTGGAGGAGACCCAGTACTTC
V: TRBV5-1; size: NA; D: TRBD2; J: TRBJ2-7; CDR3: CASSWGSGRVYEQYF; DNA: TGCGCCAGCAGCTGGGGGAGCGGGAGGGTCTACGAGCAGTACTTC
V: TRBV5-1; size: NA; D: TRBD1; J: TRBJ1-2; CDR3: CASSPRDRGGYGYTF; DNA: TGCGCCAGCAGCCCTAGGGACAGGGGTGGATATGGCTACACCTTC
V: TRBV4-2; size: NA; D: TRBD2; J: TRBJ2-3; CDR3: CASSQARAGGPTDTQYF; DNA: TGTGCCAGCAGCCAAGCCCGAGCGGGGGGGCCTACAGATACGCAGTATTTT
V: TRBV30; size: NA; D: NA; J: TRBJ1-3; CDR3: CAWRRGNTIYF; DNA: TGTGCCTGGAGGAGGGGGAACACCATATATTTT
V: TRBV4-1; size: NA; D: NA; J: TRBJ2-1; CDR3: CASSRTGQPLGNEQFF; DNA: TGCGCCAGCAGCCGGACCGGACAGCCACTTGGGAATGAGCAGTTCTTC
V: TRBV25-1; size: once; D: NA; J: TRBJ1-2; CDR3: CASSETLDRNRYGYTF; DNA: TGTGCCAGCAGTGAAACCCTCGACAGGAATCGCTATGGCTACACCTTC
V: TRBV10-1; size: NA; D: TRBD1; J: TRBJ1-1; CDR3: CASRTGVGTEAFF; DNA: TGCGCCAGCCGGACAGGGGTGGGCACTGAAGCTTTCTTT
V: TRBV28; size: NA; D: TRBD1; J: TRBJ1-2; CDR3: CASSSRGRLDYGYTF; DNA: TGTGCCAGCAGCTCCAGGGGGCGGTTGGACTATGGCTACACCTTC
V: TRBV5-6; size: NA; D: NA; J: TRBJ1-1; CDR3: CASSWTDPNTEAFF; DNA: TGTGCCAGCAGCTGGACAGATCCGAACACTGAAGCTTTCTTT
V: TRBV6-6; size: NA; D: TRBD1; J: TRBJ2-2; CDR3: CASSKPGQGNTGELFF; DNA: TGTGCCAGCAGTAAACCTGGACAGGGGAACACCGGGGAGCTGTTTTTT
V: TRBV7-2; size: NA; D: NA; J: TRBJ2-7; CDR3: CASSIMSGSYYEQYF; DNA: TGTGCCAGCAGCATAATGAGCGGTTCTTACTACGAGCAGTACTTC